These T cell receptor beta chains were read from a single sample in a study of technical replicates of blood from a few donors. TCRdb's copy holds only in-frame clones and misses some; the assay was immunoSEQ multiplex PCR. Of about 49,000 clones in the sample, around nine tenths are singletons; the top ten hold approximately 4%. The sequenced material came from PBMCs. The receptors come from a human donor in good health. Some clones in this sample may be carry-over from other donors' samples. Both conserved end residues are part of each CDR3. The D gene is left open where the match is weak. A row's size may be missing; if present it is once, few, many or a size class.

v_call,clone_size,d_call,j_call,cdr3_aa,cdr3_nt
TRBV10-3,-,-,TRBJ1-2,CAISAGAEYGYTF,TGTGCCATCAGTGCAGGGGCGGAGTATGGCTACACCTTC
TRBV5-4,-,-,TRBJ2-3,CASSLSGITDTQYF,TGTGCCAGCAGCTTGTCCGGGATCACAGATACGCAGTATTTT
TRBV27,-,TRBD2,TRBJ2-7,CASSRRLASYEQYF,TGTGCCAGCAGTCGACGACTAGCCTCCTACGAGCAGTACTTC
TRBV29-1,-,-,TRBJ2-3,CSERLTTDTQYF,TGCAGCGAGCGACTTACCACAGATACGCAGTATTTT
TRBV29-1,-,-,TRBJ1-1,CSVSDRLLIKTEAFF,TGCAGCGTTTCTGACAGGTTATTAATTAAGACTGAAGCTTTCTTT
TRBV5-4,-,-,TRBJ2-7,CASSTRGLGREWEQYF,TGTGCCAGCAGCACCAGGGGCCTGGGGAGGGAATGGGAGCAGTACTTC
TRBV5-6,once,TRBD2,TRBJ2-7,CASSLQMGLSYEQYF,TGTGCCAGCAGCTTGCAAATGGGACTAAGCTACGAGCAGTACTTC
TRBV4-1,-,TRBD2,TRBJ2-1,CASSQAGGRARNEQFF,TGCGCCAGCAGCCAAGCGGGCGGGAGGGCCAGGAATGAGCAGTTCTTC
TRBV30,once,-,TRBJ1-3,CAWSVQGPDTIYF,TGTGCCTGGAGTGTACAGGGCCCCGACACCATATATTTT
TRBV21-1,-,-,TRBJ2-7,CASSYEEQAAYEQYF,TGTGCCAGCAGCTATGAGGAACAGGCCGCCTACGAGCAGTACTTC